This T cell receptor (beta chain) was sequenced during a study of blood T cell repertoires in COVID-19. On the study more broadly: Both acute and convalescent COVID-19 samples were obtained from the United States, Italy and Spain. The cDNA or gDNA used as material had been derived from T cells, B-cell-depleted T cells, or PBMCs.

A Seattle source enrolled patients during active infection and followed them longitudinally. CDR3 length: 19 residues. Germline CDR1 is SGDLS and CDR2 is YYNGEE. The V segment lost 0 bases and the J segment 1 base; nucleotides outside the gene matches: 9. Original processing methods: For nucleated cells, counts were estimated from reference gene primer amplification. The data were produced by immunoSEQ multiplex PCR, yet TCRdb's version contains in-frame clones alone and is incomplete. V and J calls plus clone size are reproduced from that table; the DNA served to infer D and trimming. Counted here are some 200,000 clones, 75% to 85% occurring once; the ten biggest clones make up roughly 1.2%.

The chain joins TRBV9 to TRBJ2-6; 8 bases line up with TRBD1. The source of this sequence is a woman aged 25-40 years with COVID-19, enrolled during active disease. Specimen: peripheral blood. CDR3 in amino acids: CASSVESVRGLSGANVLTF. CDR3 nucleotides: TGTGCCAGCAGCGTAGAATCAGTCAGGGGGCTATCTGGGGCCAACGTCCTGACTTTC.